This T cell receptor (beta chain) was sequenced for a study of Graves' ophthalmopathy and Graves' hyperthyroidism. The overall study: Ophthalmopathy not arising within 18 months of follow-up defined hyperthyroidism as stable.

V shed 7 bases and J 5 bases; nucleotides not matched to a gene: 3. The CDR3 length is 12 residues. The hyperthyroidism patients, aged 18 to 65, had been newly diagnosed, with under 2 months' duration. Orbital computed tomography, together with clinical symptoms, serum thyroxine, TRAb and thyroid ultrasound, was used for diagnosis. TCR beta CDR3 regions were amplified from RNA transcripts. The authors performed first-round RT-PCR with HTBI primers and then a second-round multiplex PCR. TCRdb reprocessed the multiplex PCR reads via MiXCR and lists one record per CDR3 protein. The sample lists more than 1,000,000 distinct CDR3 sequences; 36% were seen once. This clonotype was detected many times.

The sequence came from an adult man with Graves' hyperthyroidism. The specimen sequenced was peripheral blood or thyroid tissue (not recorded which). This chain joins TRBV12-3 or TRBV12-4 and TRBJ2-7, with 9 bases fitting TRBD1. CDR3 amino acids: CASMDRGHEQYF. In DNA form, the CDR3 reads TGTGCCAGCATGGACAGGGGCCACGAGCAGTACTTC.